Listed here are 28 T cell receptor beta chains from one sample, sequenced in a study of blood T cell repertoires in COVID-19. Clones were sequenced by immunoSEQ multiplex PCR, and TCRdb holds only the in-frame ones, with some missing. The profile shows roughly 100,000 clones, approximately 84% of them singletons. What was sequenced was peripheral blood. The source is a man aged 65 to 79 with acute or convalescent COVID-19.

The chain joins TRBV24-1 to TRBJ2-1; 7 bases are shared with TRBD2. The junction had 2 bases not matched to a gene; V was cut back by 4 bases and J by 0 bases. Germline V CDR1 and CDR2: KGHDR, SFDVKD. The CDR3 covers 15 residues. This CDR3 is CATSDGGSSYNEQFF. The CDR3 DNA sequence: TGTGCCACCAGTGACGGCGGGAGCTCCTACAATGAGCAGTTCTTC.

This chain uses TRBV19 with TRBJ1-1, with a possible D match to TRBD1 (5 bases). The CDR3 sequence is 14 residues long. CDR1 and CDR2 from the germline V gene are LNHDA and SQIVND (reference sequence). Trimming removed 6 bases at V and 5 bases at J, with 16 bases between. CDR3 protein: CASSPYTGGTEAFF. DNA of the CDR3: TGTGCCAGTAGCCCCTACACTGGGGGGACTGAAGCTTTCTTT.

The chain combines TRBV19 with TRBJ2-1; 7 bases align to TRBD2. CDR3 size: 14 residues. V trimming: 3 bases; J trimming: 9 bases; junction bases outside the gene matches: 8. Germline lookup yields CDR1 LNHDA and CDR2 SQIVND (reference sequence). The CDR3 DNA is TGTGCCAGTAGTATGCGGCGGGAGAGTAGTGAGCAGTTCTTC. Residues: CASSMRRESSEQFF.

V and J are TRBV11-2 and TRBJ1-2, with D perhaps matching TRBD1 (6 bases). Germline V gene sequence: CDR1 SGHAT, CDR2 FQNNGV. The V end lost 0 bases, the J end lost 7 bases, and 15 bases lay between the germline ends. The CDR3 extends over 15 amino acids. The CDR3, as DNA: TGTGCCAGCAGCTTAGAGGGACAAGTCCTAGGTGGCTACACCTTC. It translates to CASSLEGQVLGGYTF.

The chain has TRBV28 and TRBJ2-5, with D possibly matching TRBD1 (6 bases). The CDR3 is 14 residues long. V shed 2 bases and J shed 0 bases, with 7 bases lying between them. Germline values: CDR1 MDHEN, CDR2 SYDVKM. CDR3 sequence: CASSLRDNQETQYF. Written as DNA, the CDR3 is TGTGCCAGCAGTTTACGGGACAACCAAGAGACCCAGTACTTC. Based on the CDR3 plus reference TRBV28 and TRBJ2-5, the full variable domain is DVKVTQSSRYLVKRTGEKVFLECVQDMDHENMFWYRQDPGLGLRLIYFSYDVKMKEKGDIPEGYSVSREKKERFSLILESASTNQTSMYLCASSLRDNQETQYFGPGTRLLVL.

The J gene is TRBJ1-4, the V gene TRBV7-2; the match to TRBD1 covers 9 bases. Germline values: CDR1 SGHTA, CDR2 FQGNSA. The CDR3 extends over 15 amino acids. The V segment lost 6 bases and the J segment 3 bases; nucleotides outside the gene matches: 5. The CDR3 is CASRGQGLANEKLFF. DNA of the CDR3: TGTGCCAGCAGGGGACAGGGACTCGCTAATGAAAAACTGTTTTTT.

This clone was observed a handful of times. The chain carries TRBV3-1 (or the pseudogene TRBV3-2) and TRBJ1-2; 10 bases are a match to TRBD1. There are 17 residues in the CDR3. Germline assignment: CDR1 LGHDT and CDR2 YNNKEL (reference sequence). The J segment lost 4 bases and the V segment lost 1 base, leaving 9 bases of the junction unmatched. CDR3: CASSQGVGQGNPYGYTF. The CDR3 DNA sequence: TGTGCCAGCAGCCAAGGGGTGGGACAGGGGAATCCCTATGGCTACACCTTC.

The genes are TRBV6-5 and TRBJ2-1, with D possibly being TRBD1 (6 bases). Per germline, CDR1 MNHEY and CDR2 SVGAGI. This CDR3 has 15 amino acids. Trimming pared 5 bases from V and 0 bases from J, leaving 11 bases between. The CDR3 here is CASSPDRSSYNEQFF. The DNA of the CDR3 is TGTGCCAGCAGTCCTGACAGGAGCTCCTACAATGAGCAGTTCTTC.

J is TRBJ1-1 and V is TRBV5-4; no clear D. Deletions cut 3 bases from V and 3 bases from J, with 21 bases between. The CDR3 runs 17 residues. The germline V gene encodes CDR1 SGHNT and CDR2 YYREEE (reference sequence). CDR3 in amino acids: CASSSPGVPRSDTEAFF. Here the CDR3 DNA reads TGTGCCAGCAGCTCGCCCGGGGTACCTAGGTCGGACACTGAAGCTTTCTTT. Based on the CDR3 plus reference TRBV5-4 and TRBJ1-1, the full variable domain is ETGVTQSPTHLIKTRGQQVTLRCSSQSGHNTVSWYQQALGQGPQFIFQYYREEENGRGNFPPRFSGLQFPNYSSELNVNALELDDSALYLCASSSPGVPRSDTEAFFGQGTRLTVV.

This clone was recorded at least ten times. The chain is built from TRBV7-8 and TRBJ2-1, with 10 bases identical to TRBD2. The junction had 13 bases not matched to a gene; V was cut back by 2 bases and J by 9 bases. Germline CDR1 reads SGHVS; CDR2 reads FQNEAQ. This CDR3 contains 17 residues. The CDR3 is CASSLPPSGRRGSEQFF. The CDR3 bases are TGTGCCAGCAGCTTACCCCCTAGCGGGAGAAGAGGATCTGAGCAGTTCTTC.

V gene TRBV7-2 combines with J gene TRBJ2-7; 7 bases line up with TRBD1. Germline values: CDR1 SGHTA, CDR2 FQGNSA. V was clipped by 4 bases and J by 5 bases; unmatched bases: 11. This CDR3 is 15 amino acids long. This CDR3 reads CASSSRQGPGDEQYF. In nucleotides, the CDR3 is TGTGCCAGCAGCTCGCGACAGGGCCCCGGGGACGAGCAGTACTTC.

The chain employs TRBV5-4 and TRBJ2-2; D ambiguous. The germline V gene encodes CDR1 SGHNT and CDR2 YYREEE (reference sequence). The ends were cut back, 3 bases at V and 3 bases at J, with 12 bases in the middle. CDR3 length: 15 residues. For the CDR3, the DNA is TGTGCCAGCAGCTCCTCGCTACCTGACACCGGGGAGCTGTTTTTT. Amino acids: CASSSSLPDTGELFF.

The chain has TRBV4-3 and TRBJ2-1; 9 bases are a match to TRBD2. The CDR3 runs to 16 residues. Germline loops: CDR1 LGHNA, CDR2 YSLEER. Trimming took 0 bases from V and 8 from J; bases not matched to a gene: 8. Written as DNA, the CDR3 is TGCGCCAGCAGCCAAGATGGTAGCGGGAGCCCCGATGAGCAGTTCTTC. Protein: CASSQDGSGSPDEQFF.

The chain links TRBV19 to TRBJ1-5; D remains unclear. Germline values: CDR1 LNHDA, CDR2 SQIVND (reference sequence). V lost 5 bases, J lost 2 bases, and 13 bases lay in between. The CDR3 totals 15 residues. In DNA, the CDR3 is TGTGCCAGTAGTCCCCTAATGTTTGGCAATCAGCCCCAGCATTTT. Amino acid sequence: CASSPLMFGNQPQHF.

This clone has a handful of counts. CDR3 sequence reads: CASSPRTGLEQYF. The CDR3 DNA follows: TGTGCCAGCAGTCCTAGGACAGGGCTCGAGCAGTACTTC. V usage is TRBV12-3 or TRBV12-4 and J usage is TRBJ2-7, with 8 bases that match TRBD1. The CDR3 is 13 amino acids. The ends lost 5 bases at V and 6 bases at J; junction bases unmatched: 6.

V and J are TRBV30 and TRBJ1-3; D possibly corresponds to TRBD1 (6 bases). This CDR3 has 13 amino acids. Germline V CDR1 and CDR2: GTSNPN, SVGIG (reference sequence). CDR3 sequence reads: CGGTGPRGNTIYF. The CDR3 nucleotides read TGTGGAGGCACAGGGCCCCGCGGAAACACCATATATTTT. The entire variable domain, with the rest obtained from reference TRBV30 and TRBJ1-3, is as follows: SQTIHQWPATLVQPVGSPLSLECTVEGTSNPNLYWYRQAAGRGLQLLFYSVGIGQISSEVPQNLSASRPQDRQFILSSKKLLLSDSGFYLCGGTGPRGNTIYFGEGSWLTVV.

This clone has a single count. This rearrangement joins TRBV24-1 to TRBJ2-5; D is uncertain. V was trimmed by 4 bases and J by 9 bases, leaving 14 bases between them. This CDR3 contains 13 residues. Germline V gene data show CDR1 as KGHDR and CDR2 as SFDVKD. In nucleotides, the CDR3 is TGTGCCACCAGTGAGAGCACCCCGGTTCCCCAGTACTTC. Translation gives CATSESTPVPQYF.

The chain joins TRBV29-1 to TRBJ1-1; weak D call: TRBD1 (5 bases). CDR1 and CDR2 (germline): SQVTM, ANQGSEA. V was trimmed by 7 bases and J by 5 bases, leaving 11 bases between them. There are 11 residues in the CDR3. The CDR3 loop is CSARGGTEAFF. In DNA, the CDR3 is TGCAGCGCACGTGGGGGGACTGAAGCTTTCTTT.

The genes are TRBV19 and TRBJ2-1; 9 nucleotides line up with TRBD1. Germline V CDR1 and CDR2: LNHDA, SQIVND (reference sequence). The ends lost 4 bases at V and 6 bases at J; junction bases unmatched: 7. The length of the CDR3 is 15 residues. CDR3 DNA: TGTGCCAGTAGTACACCGGGACAGGGTATCAATGAGCAGTTCTTC. Amino acid sequence: CASSTPGQGINEQFF.

The chain carries TRBV7-9 and TRBJ1-3; D possibly corresponds to TRBD1 (5 bases). Germline CDR1 and CDR2: SEHNR and FQNEAQ (reference sequence). Deletions cut 10 bases from V and 0 bases from J, with 16 bases between. This CDR3 is 15 amino acids long. DNA of the CDR3: TGTGCCACCCGGGGGGAGGCCGTCTCTGGAAACACCATATATTTT. Amino acids: CATRGEAVSGNTIYF. Variable domain in full (rest from reference TRBV7-9 and TRBJ1-3): DTGVSQNPRHKITKRGQNVTFRCDPISEHNRLYWYRQTLGQGPEFLTYFQNEAQLEKSRLLSDRFSAERPKGSFSTLEIQRTEQGDSAMYLCATRGEAVSGNTIYFGEGSWLTVV.

V gene TRBV14 combines with J gene TRBJ2-3; D unclear. Germline lookup yields CDR1 SGHDN and CDR2 FVKESK. V shed 2 bases and J shed 2 bases, with 11 bases lying between them. The CDR3 length is 15 residues. The CDR3 loop reads CASSQPRDNTDTQYF. In DNA, the CDR3 is TGTGCCAGCAGCCAACCTCGAGACAACACAGATACGCAGTATTTT.

V is TRBV6-2 or TRBV6-3 and J is TRBJ1-1, with a possible D match to TRBD1 (5 bases). CDR3 length equals 14 residues. V was cut by 2 bases and J by 4 bases, with 11 bases left in between. CDR1 is MNHEY and CDR2 is SVGEGT in the germline V gene. The DNA for the CDR3 is TGTGCCAGCAGTTACCCGACAGTGGGCACTGAAGCTTTCTTT. Its translation is CASSYPTVGTEAFF.

V gene TRBV18 combines with J gene TRBJ1-1, with D possibly being TRBD1 (6 bases). The germline gives CDR1 KGHSH, CDR2 LQKENI. V lost 3 bases and J lost 1, with 15 bases in between. The CDR3 loop spans 16 amino acids. CDR3 residues: CASSPTEQGSNTEAFF. CDR3 bases: TGTGCCAGCTCACCGACGGAACAGGGATCGAACACTGAAGCTTTCTTT.

The V and J genes are TRBV28 and TRBJ1-5, with no clear D. Trimming removed 8 bases from V and 3 bases from J, with 11 bases in between. The CDR3 is made up of 13 amino acids. The germline gives CDR1 MDHEN, CDR2 SYDVKM. CDR3 sequence (DNA): TGTGCCAGCGTTAGTACTACCAATCAGCCCCAGCATTTT. Residues: CASVSTTNQPQHF.

The chain combines TRBV7-6 with TRBJ2-7; a weak D match, TRBD1 (5 bases). Germline V gene data show CDR1 as SGHVS and CDR2 as FNYEAQ. Trimming cost V 4 bases and J 5 bases, with 12 bases left between them. CDR3 size: 13 residues. The CDR3 bases are TGTGCCAGCAGCTCGGTCAGGGTCGACGAGCAGTACTTC. This encodes CASSSVRVDEQYF.

The CDR3 loop reads CASSKTGGPNTEAFF. The CDR3 coding sequence is TGTGCCAGCAGCAAAACAGGGGGCCCGAACACTGAAGCTTTCTTT. The rearrangement joins TRBV7-3 to TRBJ1-1; 9 bases fit TRBD1. V dropped 5 bases and J dropped 1; count of bases not matched to a gene: 5. This CDR3 is built from 15 residues. Per germline, CDR1 SGHTA and CDR2 FQGTGA. Supplemented by reference TRBV7-3 and TRBJ1-1, the full variable domain reads GAGVSQTPSNKVTEKGKYVELRCDPISGHTALYWYRQSLGQGPEFLIYFQGTGAADDSGLPNDRFFAVRPEGSVSTLKIQRTERGDSAVYLCASSKTGGPNTEAFFGQGTRLTVV.

This chain's CDR3 is CASSESRGTDTQYF. In DNA form, the CDR3 reads TGCGCCAGCAGTGAGTCGAGGGGCACAGATACGCAGTATTTT. The gene calls are TRBV10-1 and TRBJ2-3, with D possibly being TRBD2 (5 bases). Trimming removed 0 bases at V and 1 base at J, with 5 bases between. In germline, CDR1 is WNHNN, CDR2 SYGVQD (reference sequence). There are 14 residues in the CDR3.

The chain combines TRBV7-6 with TRBJ2-1; 9 positions agree with TRBD1. With V trimmed by 4 bases and J by 3 bases, 10 bases remained unmatched. The CDR3 spans 17 residues. CDR1 is SGHVS, CDR2 FNYEAQ, per germline. CDR3 coding DNA: TGTGCCAGCAGCTCATTACCGGGACAGGGTGGCTACAATGAGCAGTTCTTC. As protein: CASSSLPGQGGYNEQFF.